The present T cell receptor beta chain was sequenced within a study of T cell responses to AZD1222 COVID-19 vaccine. General study results and limits: Most donors were white British, females outnumbered males, and clonal diversity was possibly underestimated. The span of vaccine-associated CD4 TCRs extended across spike, with dominance at 160-218 and 743-854.

This CDR3 comprises 14 residues. V gave up 3 bases and J gave up 5 bases, with 11 bases separating them. Germline-derived CDR1 and CDR2 are MDHEN and SYDVKM. Generated by immunoSEQ multiplex PCR, the TCRdb table keeps only in-frame clones and is missing some. This sample has about 200,000 clones, with under 95% found just once. Note on this clone: Its antigen is unknown.

This clonotype originated in an adult who received the AZD1222 COVID-19 vaccine. Specimen: peripheral blood, collected 28 days after the second AZD1222 dose. The genes are TRBV28 and TRBJ2-1; a weak D match, TRBD1 (5 bases). Written as DNA, the CDR3 is TGTGCCAGCAGTTTGGTCTCAGGGCACAATGAGCAGTTCTTC. As protein: CASSLVSGHNEQFF.